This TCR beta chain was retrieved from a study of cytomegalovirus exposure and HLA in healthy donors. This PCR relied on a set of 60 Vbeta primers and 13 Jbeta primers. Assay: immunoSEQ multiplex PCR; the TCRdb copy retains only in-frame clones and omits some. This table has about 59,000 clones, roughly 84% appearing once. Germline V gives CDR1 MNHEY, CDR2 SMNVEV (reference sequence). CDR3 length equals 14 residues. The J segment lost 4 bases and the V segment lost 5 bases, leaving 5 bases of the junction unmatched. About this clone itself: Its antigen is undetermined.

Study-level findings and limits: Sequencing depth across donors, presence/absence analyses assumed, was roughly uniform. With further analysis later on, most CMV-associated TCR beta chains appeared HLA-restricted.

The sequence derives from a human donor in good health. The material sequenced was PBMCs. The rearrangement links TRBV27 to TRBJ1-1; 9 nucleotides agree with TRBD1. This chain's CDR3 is CASSPVTGGTEAFF. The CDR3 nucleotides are TGTGCCAGCAGTCCAGTGACAGGGGGCACTGAAGCTTTCTTT.